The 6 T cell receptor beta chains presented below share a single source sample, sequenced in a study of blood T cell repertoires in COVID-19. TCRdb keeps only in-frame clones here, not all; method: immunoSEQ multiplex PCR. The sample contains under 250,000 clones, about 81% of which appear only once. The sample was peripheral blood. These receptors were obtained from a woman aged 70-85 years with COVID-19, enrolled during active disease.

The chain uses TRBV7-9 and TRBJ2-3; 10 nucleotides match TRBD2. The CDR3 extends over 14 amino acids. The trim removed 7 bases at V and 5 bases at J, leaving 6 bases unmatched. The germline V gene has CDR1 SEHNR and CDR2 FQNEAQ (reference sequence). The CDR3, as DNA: TGTGCCAGCACCTCTAGCGGGAGTGGAGATACGCAGTATTTT. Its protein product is CASTSSGSGDTQYF.

This chain's CDR3 is CASTSFYNEQFF. The CDR3 region has the DNA TGTGCCAGCACCAGTTTCTACAATGAGCAGTTCTTC. This chain joins TRBV6-5 and TRBJ2-1; D is uncertain. Germline lookup yields CDR1 MNHEY and CDR2 SVGAGI. There are 12 residues in the CDR3. Trimming cost V 7 bases and J 3 bases, with 7 bases left between them.

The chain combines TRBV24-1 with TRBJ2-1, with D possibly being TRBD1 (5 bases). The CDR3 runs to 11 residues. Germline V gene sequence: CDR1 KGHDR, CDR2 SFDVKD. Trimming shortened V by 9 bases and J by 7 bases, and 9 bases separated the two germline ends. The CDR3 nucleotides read TGTGCCACCTCAAGGGGTAATGAGCAGTTCTTC. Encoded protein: CATSRGNEQFF.

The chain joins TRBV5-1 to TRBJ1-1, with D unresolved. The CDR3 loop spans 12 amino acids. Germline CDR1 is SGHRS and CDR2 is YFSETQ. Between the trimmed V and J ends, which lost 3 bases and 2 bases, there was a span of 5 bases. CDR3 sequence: CASSSPNTEAFF. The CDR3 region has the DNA TGCGCCAGCAGCTCCCCTAACACTGAAGCTTTCTTT. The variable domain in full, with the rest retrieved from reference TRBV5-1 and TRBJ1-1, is KAGVTQTPRYLIKTRGQQVTLSCSPISGHRSVSWYQQTPGQGLQFLFEYFSETQRNKGNFPGRFSGRQFSNSRSEMNVSTLELGDSALYLCASSSPNTEAFFGQGTRLTVV.

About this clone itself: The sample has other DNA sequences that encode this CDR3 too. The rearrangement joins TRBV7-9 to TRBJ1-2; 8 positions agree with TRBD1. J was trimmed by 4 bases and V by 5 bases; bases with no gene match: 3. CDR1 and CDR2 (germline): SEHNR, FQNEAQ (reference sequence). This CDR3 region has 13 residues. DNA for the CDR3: TGTGCCAGCAGCCTCGGACAGGGCTATGGCTACACCTTC. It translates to CASSLGQGYGYTF.

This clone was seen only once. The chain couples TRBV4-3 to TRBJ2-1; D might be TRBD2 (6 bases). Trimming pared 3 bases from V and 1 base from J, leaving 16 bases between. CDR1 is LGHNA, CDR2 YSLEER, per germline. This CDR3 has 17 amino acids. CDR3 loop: CASSQELADASYNEQFF. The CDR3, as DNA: TGCGCCAGCAGCCAGGAACTAGCAGACGCTTCCTACAATGAGCAGTTCTTC.